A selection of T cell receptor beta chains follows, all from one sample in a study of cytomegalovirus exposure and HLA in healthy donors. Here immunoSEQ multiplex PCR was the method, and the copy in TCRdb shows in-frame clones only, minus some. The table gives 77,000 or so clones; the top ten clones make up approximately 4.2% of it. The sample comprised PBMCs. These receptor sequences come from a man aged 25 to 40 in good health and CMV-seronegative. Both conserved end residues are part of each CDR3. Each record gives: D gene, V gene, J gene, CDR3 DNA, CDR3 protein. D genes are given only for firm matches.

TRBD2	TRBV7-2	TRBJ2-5	TGTGCCAGCAGCTTGAGCGGGGGGGTGGAGACCCAGTACTTC	CASSLSGGVETQYF
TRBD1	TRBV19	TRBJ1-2	TGTGCCACCATAGGACAGGGCTATGGCTACACCTTC	CATIGQGYGYTF
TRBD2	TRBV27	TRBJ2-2	TGTGCCAGCAGTTTTTGGCGGGGGGGTGAGAACACCGGGGAGCTGTTTTTT	CASSFWRGGENTGELFF
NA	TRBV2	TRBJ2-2	TGTGCCAGCAGTGGGTTAGCGAACACCGGGGAGCTGTTTTTT	CASSGLANTGELFF
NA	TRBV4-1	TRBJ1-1	TGCGCCAGCAGCCAAGAGAGGGCCTCTAGCACTGAAGCTTTCTTT	CASSQERASSTEAFF
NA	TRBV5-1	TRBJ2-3	TGCGCCAGCAGCCTCCAGGTTAGCACAGATACGCAGTATTTT	CASSLQVSTDTQYF
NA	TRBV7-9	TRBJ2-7	TGTGCCAGCAGCTCAGAGCGAGGCTCCTACGAGCAGTACTTC	CASSSERGSYEQYF
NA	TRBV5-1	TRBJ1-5	TGCGCCAGCAGCCCGACAGGAAATCAGCCCCAGCATTTT	CASSPTGNQPQHF
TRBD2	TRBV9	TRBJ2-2	TGTGCCAGCCGGACTAGCGGGAACACCGGGGAGCTGTTTTTT	CASRTSGNTGELFF
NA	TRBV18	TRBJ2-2	TGTGCCAGCTCACCACAGGCCAGGGCAACCGGGGAGCTGTTTTTT	CASSPQARATGELFF
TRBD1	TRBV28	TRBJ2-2	TGTGCCAGCACCGATTCCCGGACAGGGAAGGTGGAGCTGTTTTTT	CASTDSRTGKVELFF
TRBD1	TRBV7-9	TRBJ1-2	TGTGCCAGCAGCTCCCAGGGGGGACAGGGGGCGCGTGGCTACACCTTC	CASSSQGGQGARGYTF
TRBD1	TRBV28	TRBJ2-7	TGTGCCAGCAGGATCCCCGGGACAGGGGTCTACGAGCAGTACTTC	CASRIPGTGVYEQYF
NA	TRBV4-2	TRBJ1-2	TGTGCCAGCAGCCAAGGAAAGCTCGACTATGGCTACACCTTC	CASSQGKLDYGYTF
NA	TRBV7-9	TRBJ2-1	TGTGCCAGCAGCTTAGTTCGTGTCAATGAGCAGTTCTTC	CASSLVRVNEQFF
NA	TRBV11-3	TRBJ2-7	TGTGCCAGCAGCTTTAGCGGACCTTACGAGCAGTACTTC	CASSFSGPYEQYF
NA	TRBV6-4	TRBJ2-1	TGTGCCAGCAGTGACTCGGGCCCTATGGAGCAGTTCTTC	CASSDSGPMEQFF
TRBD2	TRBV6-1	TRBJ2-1	TGTGCCAGCAGCGCGACTAGCGGGAGTGTCGATGAGCAGTTCTTC	CASSATSGSVDEQFF
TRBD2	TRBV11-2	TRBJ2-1	TGTGCCAGCAGCCCGATTAGCGGGAGACGTTACAATGAGCAGTTCTTC	CASSPISGRRYNEQFF
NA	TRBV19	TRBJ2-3	TGTGCCAGTAGCCTATGGGCGTCCGGCACAGATACGCAGTATTTT	CASSLWASGTDTQYF
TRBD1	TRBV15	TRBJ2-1	TGTGCCACCAGCAGAGATTTAGAGGGCAGGGGGATGAATGAGCAGTTCTTC	CATSRDLEGRGMNEQFF
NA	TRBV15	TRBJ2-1	TGTGCCACCAGCATCTCACAGAACCCCTACAATGAGCAGTTCTTC	CATSISQNPYNEQFF
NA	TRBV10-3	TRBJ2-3	TGTGCCATCAGTGAAAACAGGGATACGCAGTATTTT	CAISENRDTQYF
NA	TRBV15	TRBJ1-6	TGTGCCACCAGCAGAGATCGAGGGTCTGGTTCACCCCTCCACTTT	CATSRDRGSGSPLHF
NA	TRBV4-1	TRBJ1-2	TGCGCCAGCAGCCAAACGGAGCGGGGATGGTATGGCTACACCTTC	CASSQTERGWYGYTF
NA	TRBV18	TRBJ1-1	TGTGCCAGCTCACCAGTTGGAGGACCCTTTTTGAACACTGAAGCTTTCTTT	CASSPVGGPFLNTEAFF
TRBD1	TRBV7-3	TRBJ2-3	TGTGCCAGCAGCGTGACAGGGTTGACAGATACGCAGTATTTT	CASSVTGLTDTQYF